These T cell receptor beta chains were read from a single sample in a study of control samples from healthy donors and cancer patients. The protocol was immunoSEQ multiplex PCR, while the TCRdb copy is restricted to in-frame clones and leaves out a portion. The sample includes 75,000 to 100,000 clones, around 83% of them seen just once. The sequenced sample was blood. The receptors shown here come from a woman in her fifties or sixties in good health. The CDR3 runs from the conserved cysteine through the conserved F or W. The order of the fields is CDR3 protein, CDR3 DNA, D gene, V gene, clone size, J gene. D genes are given only for firm matches. Clone size is not always given. Where it is, it says once, few, many or a class for expanded clones.

CDR3aa: CASSKQGASGNTIYF
CDR3nt: TGTGCCAGCAGCAAACAGGGGGCCTCTGGAAACACCATATATTTT
d_gene: TRBD1
v_gene: TRBV7-9
abundance: -
j_gene: TRBJ1-3

CDR3aa: CASSPVPPRENEQFF
CDR3nt: TGTGCCAGCAGCCCCGTCCCTCCTAGGGAGAATGAGCAGTTCTTC
d_gene: -
v_gene: TRBV14
abundance: once
j_gene: TRBJ2-1

CDR3aa: CASSQLSGLAYEQYF
CDR3nt: TGCGCCAGCAGCCAATTGTCAGGGTTGGCCTACGAGCAGTACTTC
d_gene: -
v_gene: TRBV4-3
abundance: -
j_gene: TRBJ2-7

CDR3aa: CASSLGAVGGPNEKLFF
CDR3nt: TGTGCCAGCAGCTTAGGAGCAGTGGGGGGACCTAATGAAAAACTGTTTTTT
d_gene: -
v_gene: TRBV7-2
abundance: -
j_gene: TRBJ1-4

CDR3aa: CASSPESGTSGVLQYF
CDR3nt: TGTGCCAGCTCACCCGAAAGCGGGACTAGCGGCGTTTTACAGTATTTT
d_gene: TRBD2
v_gene: TRBV18
abundance: -
j_gene: TRBJ2-3

CDR3aa: CSVSLGVRNQPQHF
CDR3nt: TGCAGCGTTAGTTTAGGGGTACGCAATCAGCCCCAGCATTTT
d_gene: -
v_gene: TRBV29-1
abundance: -
j_gene: TRBJ1-5

CDR3aa: CASSLGGGLSTGELFF
CDR3nt: TGTGCCAGCAGCTTAGGGGGGGGCCTCTCCACCGGGGAGCTGTTTTTT
d_gene: -
v_gene: TRBV11-3
abundance: -
j_gene: TRBJ2-2

CDR3aa: CASSVGQTLPDTDTQYF
CDR3nt: TGTGCCAGCAGCGTTGGACAGACCCTCCCCGACACAGATACGCAGTATTTT
d_gene: -
v_gene: TRBV2
abundance: -
j_gene: TRBJ2-3

CDR3aa: CASSQGGGGGIEIYNEQFF
CDR3nt: TGTGCCAGCAGCCAGGGAGGGGGCGGCGGTATAGAGATCTACAATGAGCAGTTCTTC
d_gene: -
v_gene: TRBV5-8
abundance: -
j_gene: TRBJ2-1

CDR3aa: CATSLGVYQPQHF
CDR3nt: TGTGCCACCTCTCTGGGGGTATATCAGCCCCAGCATTTT
d_gene: -
v_gene: TRBV7-9
abundance: -
j_gene: TRBJ1-5

CDR3aa: CASSLGPGAGANVLTF
CDR3nt: TGTGCCAGCAGCTTGGGGCCAGGGGCTGGGGCCAACGTCCTGACTTTC
d_gene: -
v_gene: TRBV5-6
abundance: -
j_gene: TRBJ2-6

CDR3aa: CASRQQGDSEGYTF
CDR3nt: TGCGCCAGCAGACAGCAGGGGGATTCTGAAGGCTACACCTTC
d_gene: TRBD1
v_gene: TRBV5-1
abundance: -
j_gene: TRBJ1-2

CDR3aa: CASSLRGGYTF
CDR3nt: TGTGCCAGTAGCCTACGTGGGGGCTACACCTTC
d_gene: -
v_gene: TRBV19
abundance: -
j_gene: TRBJ1-2

CDR3aa: CASSQDRGAGGYTF
CDR3nt: TGTGCCAGCAGCCAAGATCGGGGGGCTGGGGGCTACACCTTC
d_gene: -
v_gene: TRBV4-2
abundance: -
j_gene: TRBJ1-2

CDR3aa: CASSIDRGTNQPQHF
CDR3nt: TGTGCCAGTAGTATAGACAGGGGAACAAATCAGCCCCAGCATTTT
d_gene: -
v_gene: TRBV19
abundance: -
j_gene: TRBJ1-5

CDR3aa: CASSLGWRGMNEQYF
CDR3nt: TGTGCCAGCAGCTTAGGGTGGCGGGGGATGAACGAGCAGTACTTC
d_gene: TRBD2
v_gene: TRBV11-3
abundance: -
j_gene: TRBJ2-7

CDR3aa: CASSDPPDSGGRMIEQYF
CDR3nt: TGTGCCAGCAGTGACCCCCCCGATTCAGGGGGCCGTATGATCGAGCAGTACTTC
d_gene: TRBD1
v_gene: TRBV6-1
abundance: -
j_gene: TRBJ2-7

CDR3aa: CASSLGYRVTQITDTQYF
CDR3nt: TGTGCCAGCAGCTTAGGATACAGGGTAACCCAAATCACAGATACGCAGTATTTT
d_gene: -
v_gene: TRBV7-6
abundance: -
j_gene: TRBJ2-3

CDR3aa: CASSTQDYGYTF
CDR3nt: TGTGCCAGCTCAACGCAGGACTATGGCTACACCTTC
d_gene: -
v_gene: TRBV18
abundance: -
j_gene: TRBJ1-2

CDR3aa: CASSLEGRGSREQYF
CDR3nt: TGTGCCAGCAGCTTAGAGGGCAGGGGGTCAAGGGAGCAGTACTTC
d_gene: TRBD1
v_gene: TRBV7-9
abundance: once
j_gene: TRBJ2-7

CDR3aa: CASSPALAKNIQYF
CDR3nt: TGTGCCAGCAGCCCCGCTCTAGCCAAAAACATTCAGTACTTC
d_gene: -
v_gene: TRBV11-3
abundance: -
j_gene: TRBJ2-4

CDR3aa: CASSEAMNGKGRRTEAFF
CDR3nt: TGTGCCAGCAGTGAAGCAATGAACGGAAAAGGACGACGCACTGAAGCTTTCTTT
d_gene: -
v_gene: TRBV2
abundance: -
j_gene: TRBJ1-1

CDR3aa: CASSPAGGAFGYTF
CDR3nt: TGTGCCAGCAGTCCAGCCGGGGGCGCATTCGGCTACACCTTC
d_gene: -
v_gene: TRBV27
abundance: -
j_gene: TRBJ1-2

CDR3aa: CASSVRDYNTDTQYF
CDR3nt: TGTGCCAGCAGCGTACGGGACTACAACACAGATACGCAGTATTTT
d_gene: TRBD2
v_gene: TRBV9
abundance: -
j_gene: TRBJ2-3

CDR3aa: CASSQVGQSPTYTQYF
CDR3nt: TGCGCCAGCAGCCAAGTAGGACAGAGCCCCACATATACGCAGTATTTT
d_gene: -
v_gene: TRBV4-3
abundance: -
j_gene: TRBJ2-3

CDR3aa: CASSLALVDDRAGYTF
CDR3nt: TGTGCCAGCAGCTTAGCGCTGGTGGATGACAGGGCTGGCTACACCTTC
d_gene: TRBD1
v_gene: TRBV7-8
abundance: -
j_gene: TRBJ1-2

CDR3aa: CASSLVWGKTEAFF
CDR3nt: TGTGCCAGCAGCTTAGTTTGGGGTAAGACTGAAGCTTTCTTT
d_gene: -
v_gene: TRBV7-2
abundance: once
j_gene: TRBJ1-1

CDR3aa: CASSPIAVSSYEQYF
CDR3nt: TGTGCCAGCAGCCCTATAGCGGTCAGCTCCTACGAGCAGTACTTC
d_gene: -
v_gene: TRBV14
abundance: -
j_gene: TRBJ2-7